Included here is one T cell receptor (beta chain) sequence, with context. Its antigen remains unknown. The entry originates in a study of graft-versus-host responses after intestinal transplantation. About the research overall: Grafts were multivisceral, liver-intestinal, or isolated intestinal. Induction using anti-thymocyte globulin, followed by tacrolimus and steroids for approximately three years, was given to all recipients.

The CDR3 totals 13 residues. The germline V and J ends were trimmed by 6 bases and 5 bases, with 10 bases remaining between them. Germline assignment: CDR1 SNHLY and CDR2 FYNNEI. Sequencing was performed with immunoSEQ multiplex PCR; in TCRdb, only in-frame clones are kept and a portion is missing. Here the sample spans 120,000 or so clones, around 93% being singletons. This receptor was identified in a human donor who received an intestinal transplant. V and J are TRBV2 and TRBJ1-4, with D unclear. Sequencing used unstimulated CD8+ T cells sorted from spleen or lymph node cells, obtained before intestinal transplant. DNA of the CDR3: TGTGCCAGCAGCGTCAGGAGGAATGAAAAACTGTTTTTT. As protein: CASSVRRNEKLFF.